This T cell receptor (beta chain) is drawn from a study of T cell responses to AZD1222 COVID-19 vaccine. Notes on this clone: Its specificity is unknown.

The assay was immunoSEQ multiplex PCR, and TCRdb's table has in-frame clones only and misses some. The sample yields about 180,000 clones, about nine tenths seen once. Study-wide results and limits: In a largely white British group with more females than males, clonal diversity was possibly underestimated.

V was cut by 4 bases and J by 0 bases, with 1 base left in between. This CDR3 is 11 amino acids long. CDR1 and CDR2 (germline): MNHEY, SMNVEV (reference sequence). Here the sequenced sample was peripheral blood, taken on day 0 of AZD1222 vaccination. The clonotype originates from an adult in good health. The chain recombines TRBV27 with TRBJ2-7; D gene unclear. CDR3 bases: TGTGCCAGCAGTTCCTCCTACGAGCAGTACTTC. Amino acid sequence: CASSSSYEQYF.